Below are 16 T cell receptor beta chains sequenced from a single sample in a study of cytomegalovirus exposure and HLA in healthy donors. Primers: 60 Vbeta forward and 13 Jbeta reverse. Using immunoSEQ multiplex PCR, the repertoire was profiled, and TCRdb retains in-frame clones only, with some absent. The repertoire shows more than 200,000 clones; the top ten hold 0.75% to 1%. Sequenced: PBMCs. These receptors all come from a woman in her 30s in good health and CMV-seropositive.

V gene TRBV28 combines with J gene TRBJ1-2; weak D call: TRBD1 (5 bases). There are 13 residues in the CDR3. V lost 6 bases, J lost 8 bases, and 16 bases lay in between. From germline, CDR1 is MDHEN and CDR2 SYDVKM. This CDR3 is CASSLTRDRGYTF. DNA of the CDR3: TGTGCCAGCAGCCTGACCAGGGATAGGGGCTACACCTTC.

The genes are TRBV2 and TRBJ1-6; D may be TRBD1 (5 bases). The V gene's germline CDR1 is SNHLY and CDR2 FYNNEI. The CDR3 spans 15 residues. V was cut by 8 bases and J by 2 bases, with 13 bases left in between. CDR3 DNA sequence: TGTGCCAGCTGCGCTGACAGAGCCTATAATTCACCCCTCCACTTT. Translating it yields CASCADRAYNSPLHF.

The rearrangement links TRBV18 to TRBJ1-5, with TRBD1 matching over 8 bases. This CDR3 has 14 residues. CDR1 is KGHSH, CDR2 LQKENI, per germline. Trimming at V came to 4 bases and at J to 2 bases, leaving 1 base not matched to a gene. The CDR3 loop reads CASSLGQGNQPQHF. As DNA, the CDR3 is TGTGCCAGCTCACTGGGACAGGGCAATCAGCCCCAGCATTTT.

V gene TRBV19 combines with J gene TRBJ2-3; 9 positions match TRBD2. CDR3 length: 17 amino acids. The germline V gene has CDR1 LNHDA and CDR2 SQIVND (reference sequence). V was clipped by 9 bases and J by 0 bases; unmatched bases: 13. DNA for the CDR3: TGTGCCAGCAGGGCCCTGACTAGCGGTATTAGCACAGATACGCAGTATTTT. Residues: CASRALTSGISTDTQYF.

V gene TRBV4-1 combines with J gene TRBJ1-6, with 10 bases fitting TRBD1. The CDR3 runs 16 residues. Germline CDR1 and CDR2: MGHRA and YSYEKL. The junction had 8 bases not matched to a gene; V was cut back by 3 bases and J by 9 bases. CDR3 bases: TGCGCCAGCAGCCAGCCGACAGGGGGCCTTGGTTCACCCCTCCACTTT. It specifies CASSQPTGGLGSPLHF.

The rearrangement joins TRBV27 to TRBJ1-1; weak D call: TRBD1 (6 bases). Germline lookup yields CDR1 MNHEY and CDR2 SMNVEV (reference sequence). This CDR3 region has 13 residues. The V and J ends lost 3 bases and 3 bases respectively, with 8 bases between them. The CDR3 DNA reads as TGTGCCAGCAGTTTCAGGGGTCACACTGAAGCTTTCTTT. It translates to CASSFRGHTEAFF.

The chain is built from TRBV6-1 and TRBJ2-5; tentatively, D is TRBD2 (5 bases). V gave up 5 bases and J gave up 5 bases, with 9 bases separating them. Germline CDR1 is MNHNS and CDR2 is SASEGT. The CDR3 sequence is 12 residues long. For the CDR3, the DNA is TGTGCCAGCAGTCTCTGGGAGGAGACCCAGTACTTC. It encodes CASSLWEETQYF.

This sequence joins TRBV5-1 and TRBJ1-1; D is uncertain. The CDR3 totals 15 residues. CDR1 is SGHRS, CDR2 YFSETQ, per germline. V was clipped by 4 bases and J by 4 bases, with 17 bases between them. CDR3 region: CASSPTLAGSTEAFF. As DNA, the CDR3 is TGCGCCAGCAGCCCCACGCTCGCAGGAAGCACTGAAGCTTTCTTT.

V usage is TRBV19 and J usage is TRBJ1-3; D may be TRBD1 (5 bases). The CDR3 sequence is 13 residues long. Trimming removed 9 bases from V and 0 bases from J, with 9 bases in between. Germline lookup yields CDR1 LNHDA and CDR2 SQIVND (reference sequence). The CDR3 region has the DNA TGTGCCAGCAGACAGTTCTCTGGAAACACCATATATTTT. This codes for CASRQFSGNTIYF.

V and J are TRBV4-1 and TRBJ2-1; 9 bases agree with TRBD2. CDR1 is MGHRA and CDR2 is YSYEKL in the germline V gene. The V gene end was trimmed by 0 bases and the J gene end by 7 bases; junction bases not matched to a gene: 10. CDR3 length equals 17 residues. CDR3 protein: CASSQDTFAGGRNEQFF. The CDR3 DNA reads TGCGCCAGCAGCCAAGATACTTTTGCGGGGGGGCGGAATGAGCAGTTCTTC.

Worth noting for this clone: This specimen includes other DNA sequences encoding the same CDR3. V gene TRBV6-1 combines with J gene TRBJ1-4; D ambiguous. V dropped 8 bases and J dropped 0 bases, with 10 bases sitting between them. This CDR3 has 14 residues. Germline-derived CDR1 and CDR2 are MNHNS and SASEGT. CDR3 amino acids: CASGNSATNEKLFF. CDR3 DNA sequence: TGTGCCAGCGGAAACAGTGCAACTAATGAAAAACTGTTTTTT.

This chain links TRBV28 with TRBJ1-5; 7 nucleotides align to TRBD1. The CDR3 has 13 amino acids. Unmatched junction bases numbered 6, after V lost 10 bases and J lost 3 bases. Per the germline V gene, CDR1 is MDHEN and CDR2 is SYDVKM. CDR3 amino acids: CAIPGGPNQPQHF. The CDR3 coding sequence is TGTGCCATCCCAGGGGGGCCCAATCAGCCCCAGCATTTT.

The rearrangement uses TRBV18 and TRBJ2-7; 9 bases are shared with TRBD2. Trimming took 5 bases from V and 1 from J; bases not matched to a gene: 15. The V gene's germline CDR1 is KGHSH and CDR2 LQKENI. The CDR3 has 18 amino acids. For the CDR3, the DNA is TGTGCCAGCTCAGGGCGAATATTAGCGGGAGTTGGGTCCTACGAGCAGTACTTC. Its protein product is CASSGRILAGVGSYEQYF.

The chain combines TRBV29-1 with TRBJ2-5; 8 bases are shared with TRBD2. The J call is doubtful: the DNA matches TRBJ2-7 better. From germline, CDR1 is SQVTM and CDR2 ANQGSEA. The CDR3 is 13 amino acids. CDR3 in amino acids: CSVAVNSGGEQYF. Here the CDR3 DNA reads TGCAGCGTTGCGGTAAACAGCGGGGGCGAGCAGTACTTC.

This chain joins TRBV5-1 and TRBJ1-5; TRBD1 matches 8 bases. V was pared by 4 bases and J by 7 bases, with 7 bases of the junction left unmatched. Germline loops: CDR1 SGHRS, CDR2 YFSETQ. This CDR3 region has 14 residues. The DNA for the CDR3 is TGCGCCAGCAGCCCGGGGACAGGTCAACAGCCCCAGCATTTT. Protein product: CASSPGTGQQPQHF.

This rearrangement joins TRBV2 to TRBJ1-6; D not certain. This CDR3 is 13 amino acids long. Trimming took 11 bases from V and 9 from J, leaving 17 bases between them. Germline V gives CDR1 SNHLY, CDR2 FYNNEI. The CDR3 DNA reads TGTGCCGCATTTCGACAAGCGGGTTCACCCCTCCACTTT. The encoded protein is CAAFRQAGSPLHF.